This T cell receptor beta chain originates from a study of cytomegalovirus exposure and HLA in healthy donors. General study findings and limits: Reported performance of the classifier showed diagnosis of cytomegalovirus status with high specificity and sensitivity. Among TCR beta chains, those listed as cytomegalovirus-associated numbered roughly 150.

The donors were members of the validation cohort comprising approximately 120 subjects, separate from the approximately 700-subject first cohort. This CDR3 comprises 13 residues. Trimming took 6 bases from V and 2 from J; bases not matched to a gene: 4. Germline V gene data show CDR1 as SQVTM and CDR2 as ANQGSEA. Clones were sequenced by immunoSEQ multiplex PCR, and TCRdb holds only the in-frame ones, with some missing. The sample has 200,000 to 300,000 clones, 90% seen once. Note on this clone: The target antigen is unknown.

Sequences were obtained from PBMCs. The receptor's source is a woman aged 25 to 39 in good health and CMV-seronegative. This chain joins TRBV29-1 and TRBJ1-2; TRBD1 matches at 9 bases. CDR3 in DNA: TGCAGCGTCCGGGACAGGGACAACTATGGCTACACCTTC. This encodes CSVRDRDNYGYTF.